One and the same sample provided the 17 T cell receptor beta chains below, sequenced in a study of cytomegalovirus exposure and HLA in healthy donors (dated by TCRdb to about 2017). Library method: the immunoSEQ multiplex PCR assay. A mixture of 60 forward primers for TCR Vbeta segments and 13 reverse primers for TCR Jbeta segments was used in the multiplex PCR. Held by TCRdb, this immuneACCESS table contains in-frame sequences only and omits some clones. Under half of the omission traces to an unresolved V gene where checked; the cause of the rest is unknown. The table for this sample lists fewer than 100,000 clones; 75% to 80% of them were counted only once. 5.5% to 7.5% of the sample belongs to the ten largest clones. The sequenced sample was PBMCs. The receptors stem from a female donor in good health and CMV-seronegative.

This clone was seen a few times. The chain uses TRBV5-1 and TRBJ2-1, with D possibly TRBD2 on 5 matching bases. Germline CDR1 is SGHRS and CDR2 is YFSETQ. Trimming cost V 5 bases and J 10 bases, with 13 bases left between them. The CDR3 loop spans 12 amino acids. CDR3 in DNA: TGCGCCAGCAGTTCTAGAGGCGGGGAGCAGTTCTTC. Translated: CASSSRGGEQFF.

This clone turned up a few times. Here the CDR3 reads CASSEGAGTGELFF. The DNA for the CDR3 is TGTGCCAGCAGTGAGGGAGCAGGCACCGGGGAGCTGTTTTTT. V and J are TRBV2 and TRBJ2-2; TRBD2 might be the D (5 bases). Germline V gene data show CDR1 as SNHLY and CDR2 as FYNNEI. CDR3 length: 14 amino acids. Deletions cut 3 bases from V and 4 bases from J, with 9 bases between.

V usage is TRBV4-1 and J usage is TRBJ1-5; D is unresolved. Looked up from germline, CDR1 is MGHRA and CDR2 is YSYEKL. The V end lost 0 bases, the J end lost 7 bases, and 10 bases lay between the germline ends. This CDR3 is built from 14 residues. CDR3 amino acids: CASSQDSSGQPQHF. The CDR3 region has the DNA TGCGCCAGCAGCCAAGATAGTAGCGGACAGCCCCAGCATTTT.

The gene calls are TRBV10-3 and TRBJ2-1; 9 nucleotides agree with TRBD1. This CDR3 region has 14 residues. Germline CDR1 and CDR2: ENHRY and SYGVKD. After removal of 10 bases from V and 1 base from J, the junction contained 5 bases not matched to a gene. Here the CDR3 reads CASAGQGSYNEQFF. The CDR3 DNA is TGTGCCAGCGCGGGACAGGGATCCTACAATGAGCAGTTCTTC.

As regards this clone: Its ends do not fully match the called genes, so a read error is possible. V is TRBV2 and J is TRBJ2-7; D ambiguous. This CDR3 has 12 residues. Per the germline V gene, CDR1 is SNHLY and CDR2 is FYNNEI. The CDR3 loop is CASSEARYGQYF. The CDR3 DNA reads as TGTGCCAGCAGTGAAGCCCGGTACGGGCAGTACTTC.

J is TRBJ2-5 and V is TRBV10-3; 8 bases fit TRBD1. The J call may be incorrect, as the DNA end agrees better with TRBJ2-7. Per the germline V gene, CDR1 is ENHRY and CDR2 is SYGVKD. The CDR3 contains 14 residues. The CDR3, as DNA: TGTGCCATCAGTGAGAGGACAGGGTACTACGAGCAGTACTTC. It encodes CAISERTGYYEQYF.

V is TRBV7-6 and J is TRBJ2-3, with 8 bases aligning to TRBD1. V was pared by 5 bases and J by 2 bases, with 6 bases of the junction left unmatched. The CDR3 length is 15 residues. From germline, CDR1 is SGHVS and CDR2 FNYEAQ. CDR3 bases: TGTGCCAGCAGCACACTGGGACAGGACACAGATACGCAGTATTTT. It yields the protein CASSTLGQDTDTQYF.

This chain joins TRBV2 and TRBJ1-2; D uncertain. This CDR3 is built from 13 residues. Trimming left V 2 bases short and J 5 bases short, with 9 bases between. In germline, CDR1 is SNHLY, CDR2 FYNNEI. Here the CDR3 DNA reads TGTGCCAGCAGTGAACAACAGTTATATGGCTACACCTTC. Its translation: CASSEQQLYGYTF. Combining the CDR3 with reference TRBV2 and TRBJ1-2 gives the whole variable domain EPEVTQTPSHQVTQMGQEVILRCVPISNHLYFYWYRQILGQKVEFLVSFYNNEISEKSEIFDDQFSVERPDGSNFTLKIRSTKLEDSAMYFCASSEQQLYGYTFGSGTRLTVV.

The CDR3 here is CASSNNRDPRSGNTIYF. In nucleotides, the CDR3 is TGTGCCAGCAGTAACAACAGGGACCCACGCTCTGGAAACACCATATATTTT. The chain joins TRBV5-6 to TRBJ1-3, with a weak D call TRBD1 (6 bases). V was shortened by 5 bases and J by 0 bases, with 18 bases between the two germline ends. CDR1 is SGHDT and CDR2 is YYEEEE in the germline V gene. The CDR3 has 17 residues.

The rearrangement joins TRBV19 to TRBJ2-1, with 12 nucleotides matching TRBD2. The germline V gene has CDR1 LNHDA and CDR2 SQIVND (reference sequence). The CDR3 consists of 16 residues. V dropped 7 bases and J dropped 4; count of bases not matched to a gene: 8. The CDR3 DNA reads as TGTGCCAGTAATAAGGGGACTAGCGGGCCGTACAATGAGCAGTTCTTC. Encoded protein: CASNKGTSGPYNEQFF.

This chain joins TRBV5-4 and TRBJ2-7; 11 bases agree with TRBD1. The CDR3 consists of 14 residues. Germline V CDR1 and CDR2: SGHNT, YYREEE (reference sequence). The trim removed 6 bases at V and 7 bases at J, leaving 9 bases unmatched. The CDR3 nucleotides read TGTGCCAGCACCCGCGCCGGGACAGGGGGAGAGCAGTACTTC. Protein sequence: CASTRAGTGGEQYF. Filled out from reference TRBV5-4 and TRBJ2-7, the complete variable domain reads ETGVTQSPTHLIKTRGQQVTLRCSSQSGHNTVSWYQQALGQGPQFIFQYYREEENGRGNFPPRFSGLQFPNYSSELNVNALELDDSALYLCASTRAGTGGEQYFGPGTRLTVT.

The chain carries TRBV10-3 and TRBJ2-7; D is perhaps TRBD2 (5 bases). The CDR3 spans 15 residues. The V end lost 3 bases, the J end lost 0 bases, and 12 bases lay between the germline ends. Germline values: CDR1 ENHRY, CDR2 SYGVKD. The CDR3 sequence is CAISDPGKSSYEQYF. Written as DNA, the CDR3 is TGTGCCATCAGTGATCCGGGAAAAAGCTCCTACGAGCAGTACTTC.

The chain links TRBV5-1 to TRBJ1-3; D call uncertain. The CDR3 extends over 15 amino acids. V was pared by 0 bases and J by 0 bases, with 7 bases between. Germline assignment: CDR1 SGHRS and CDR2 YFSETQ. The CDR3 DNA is TGCGCCAGCAGCTTGGACGGGAACTCTGGAAACACCATATATTTT. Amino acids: CASSLDGNSGNTIYF.

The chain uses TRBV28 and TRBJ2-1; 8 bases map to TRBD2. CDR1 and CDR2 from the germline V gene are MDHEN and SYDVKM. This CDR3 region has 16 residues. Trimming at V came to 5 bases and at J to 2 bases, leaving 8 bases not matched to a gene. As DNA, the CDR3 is TGTGCCAGCAGTGTTAGGAGCGGGAGCCCCTACAATGAGCAGTTCTTC. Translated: CASSVRSGSPYNEQFF.

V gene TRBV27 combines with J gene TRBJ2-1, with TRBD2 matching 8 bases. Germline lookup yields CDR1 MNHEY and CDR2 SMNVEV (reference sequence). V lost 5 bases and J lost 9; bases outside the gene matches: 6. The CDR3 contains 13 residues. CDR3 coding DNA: TGTGCCAGCAGTCTCGGGGGGGCGGGTGAGCAGTTCTTC. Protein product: CASSLGGAGEQFF.

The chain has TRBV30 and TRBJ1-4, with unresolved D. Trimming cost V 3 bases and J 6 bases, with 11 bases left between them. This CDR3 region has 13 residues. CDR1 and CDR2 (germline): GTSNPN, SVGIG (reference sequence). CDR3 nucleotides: TGTGCCTGGAGCTACGTCAATCATGAAAAACTGTTTTTT. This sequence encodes CAWSYVNHEKLFF.

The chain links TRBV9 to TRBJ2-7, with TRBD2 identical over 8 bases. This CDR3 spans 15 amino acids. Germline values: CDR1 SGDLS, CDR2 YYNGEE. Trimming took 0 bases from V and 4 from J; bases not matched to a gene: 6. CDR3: CASSVGPSGRYEQYF. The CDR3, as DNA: TGTGCCAGCAGCGTAGGGCCTAGCGGGCGGTACGAGCAGTACTTC.